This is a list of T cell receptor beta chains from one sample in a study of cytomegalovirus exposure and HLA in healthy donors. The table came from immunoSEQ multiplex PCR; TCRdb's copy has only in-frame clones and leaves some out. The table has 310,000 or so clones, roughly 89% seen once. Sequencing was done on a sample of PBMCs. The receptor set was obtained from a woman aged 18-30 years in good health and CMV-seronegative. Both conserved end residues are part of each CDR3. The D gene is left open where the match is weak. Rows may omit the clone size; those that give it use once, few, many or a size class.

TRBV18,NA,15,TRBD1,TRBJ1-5,CASSPGQGSNQPQHF,TGTGCCAGCTCACCGGGACAGGGGAGCAATCAGCCCCAGCATTTT
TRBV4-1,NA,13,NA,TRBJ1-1,CASSPRSGTEAFF,TGCGCCAGCAGCCCGCGAAGCGGCACTGAAGCTTTCTTT
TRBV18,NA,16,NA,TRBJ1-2,CASSSSMGTKAYGYTF,TGTGCCAGCTCGTCCTCGATGGGGACTAAGGCTTATGGCTACACCTTC
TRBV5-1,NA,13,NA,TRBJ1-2,CASSLQGGDGYTF,TGCGCCAGCAGCCTACAGGGTGGGGATGGCTACACCTTC
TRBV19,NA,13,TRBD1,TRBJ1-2,CASSITGGYGYTF,TGTGCCAGTAGTATAACAGGGGGCTATGGCTACACCTTC
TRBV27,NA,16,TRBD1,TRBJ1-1,CASSPRQGLANTEAFF,TGTGCCAGCAGTCCCCGACAGGGGTTGGCGAACACTGAAGCTTTCTTT
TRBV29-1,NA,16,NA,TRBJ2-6,CSVQDGVYAGANVLTF,TGCAGCGTGCAGGACGGGGTGTATGCTGGGGCCAACGTCCTGACTTTC
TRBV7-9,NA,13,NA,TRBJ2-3,CASCLGGTDTQYF,TGTGCCAGTTGCCTAGGGGGCACAGATACGCAGTATTTT
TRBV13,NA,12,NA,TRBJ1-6,CASSLFGSPLHF,TGTGCCAGCAGCTTATTCGGTTCACCCCTCCACTTT
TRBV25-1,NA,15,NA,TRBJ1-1,CASSEGALRNTEAFF,TGTGCCAGCAGTGAGGGGGCGCTTAGGAACACTGAAGCTTTCTTT
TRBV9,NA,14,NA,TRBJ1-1,CASSAWGGSTEAFF,TGTGCCAGCAGCGCGTGGGGAGGGAGCACTGAAGCTTTCTTT
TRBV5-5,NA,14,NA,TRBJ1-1,CASSFRNGNTEAFF,TGTGCCAGCAGCTTCAGGAACGGGAACACTGAAGCTTTCTTT
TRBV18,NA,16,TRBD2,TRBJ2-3,CASLPTAAGGTDTQYF,TGTGCCAGCTTACCAACCGCAGCGGGGGGCACAGATACGCAGTATTTT
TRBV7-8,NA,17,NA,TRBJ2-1,CASSLRGRGAGWNEQFF,TGTGCCAGCAGCCTAAGGGGCCGGGGGGCCGGCTGGAATGAGCAGTTCTTC
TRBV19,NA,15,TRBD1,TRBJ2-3,CASSEGTGTTDTQYF,TGTGCCAGTAGTGAGGGGACAGGGACCACAGATACGCAGTATTTT
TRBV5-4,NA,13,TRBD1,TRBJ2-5,CASSRGQAETQYF,TGTGCCAGCAGCCGGGGACAGGCGGAGACCCAGTACTTC
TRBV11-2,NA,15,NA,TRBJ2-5,CASSLPRTVQETQYF,TGTGCCAGCAGCTTACCACGGACAGTCCAAGAGACCCAGTACTTC
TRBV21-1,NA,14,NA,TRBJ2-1,CASIAQVPRNEQFF,TGTGCCAGCATCGCCCAGGTCCCACGGAATGAGCAGTTCTTC
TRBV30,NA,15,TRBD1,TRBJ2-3,CAWNRGTGPSNTQYF,TGTGCCTGGAATCGCGGGACAGGACCCTCTAATACGCAGTATTTT
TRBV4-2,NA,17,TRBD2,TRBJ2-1,CASSQITSGVSYNEQFF,TGTGCCAGCAGCCAAATTACTAGCGGCGTCTCCTACAATGAGCAGTTCTTC
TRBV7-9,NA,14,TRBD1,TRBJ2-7,CSSSQSQGASEQYF,TGTTCCAGCAGCCAATCACAGGGGGCTAGTGAGCAGTACTTC
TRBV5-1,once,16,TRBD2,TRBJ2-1,CASSLTGLAGYNEQFF,TGCGCCAGCAGCTTAACAGGACTAGCGGGGTACAATGAGCAGTTCTTC
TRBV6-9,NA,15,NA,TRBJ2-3,CASSQADREGDTQYF,TGTGCCAGCAGTCAAGCGGACAGGGAGGGAGATACGCAGTATTTT
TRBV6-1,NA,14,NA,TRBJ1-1,CASSDWGGDTEAFF,TGTGCCAGCAGTGATTGGGGGGGAGACACTGAAGCTTTCTTT
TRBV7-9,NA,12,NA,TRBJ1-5,CSSSSLSRAQHF,TGTTCCAGCAGCTCCCTTTCTCGAGCCCAGCATTTT
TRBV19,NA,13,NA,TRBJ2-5,CASSIAGEETQYF,TGTGCCAGTAGTATAGCGGGGGAAGAGACCCAGTACTTC
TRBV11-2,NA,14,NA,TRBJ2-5,CASSLRQAQETQYF,TGTGCCAGCAGCTTACGACAGGCACAAGAGACCCAGTACTTC
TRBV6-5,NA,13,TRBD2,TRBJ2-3,CATGRGGIDTQYF,TGTGCCACCGGGAGGGGAGGTATAGATACGCAGTATTTT
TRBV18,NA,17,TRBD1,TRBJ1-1,CASRDGQGLVMNTEAFF,TGTGCCAGCCGAGACGGACAGGGGCTGGTTATGAACACTGAAGCTTTCTTT
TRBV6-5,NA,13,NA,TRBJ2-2,CASSQGVTGELFF,TGTGCCAGCAGTCAGGGTGTAACCGGGGAGCTGTTTTTT
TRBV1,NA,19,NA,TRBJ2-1,CTSSQGGGLAGGSYNEQFF,TGCACCAGCAGCCAAGGAGGGGGGCTAGCGGGGGGCTCCTACAATGAGCAGTTCTTC
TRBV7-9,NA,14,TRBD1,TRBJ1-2,CSSSRDRGNYGYTF,TGTTCCAGCAGCCGGGACAGGGGGAACTATGGCTACACCTTC
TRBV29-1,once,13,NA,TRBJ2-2,CSVSGVNTGELFF,TGCAGCGTTTCAGGGGTCAACACCGGGGAGCTGTTTTTT
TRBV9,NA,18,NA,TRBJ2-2,CAKRGPRRGVPRGGELFF,TGTGCGAAAAGGGGGCCCCGGAGGGGGGTCCCCCGGGGCGGGGAGCTGTTTTTT
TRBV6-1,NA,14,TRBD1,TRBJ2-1,CASRPGQGANEQFF,TGTGCCAGCAGACCGGGACAGGGGGCGAATGAGCAGTTCTTC
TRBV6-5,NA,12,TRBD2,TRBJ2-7,CASSGGTYEQYF,TGTGCCAGCTCCGGGGGGACCTACGAGCAGTACTTC
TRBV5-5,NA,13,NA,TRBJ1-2,CASSPTEIYGYTF,TGTGCCAGCAGCCCGACAGAGATCTATGGCTACACCTTC
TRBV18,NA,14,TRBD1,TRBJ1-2,CASSPAQGNYGYTF,TGTGCCAGCTCACCTGCACAGGGGAACTATGGCTACACCTTC
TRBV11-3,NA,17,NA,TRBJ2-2,CASSLVVRFLNTGELFF,TGTGCCAGCAGCTTAGTCGTCAGATTCTTGAACACCGGGGAGCTGTTTTTT
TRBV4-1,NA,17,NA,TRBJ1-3,CASSQGVTGTSGNTIYF,TGCGCCAGCAGCCAAGGGGTGACAGGAACCTCTGGAAACACCATATATTTT
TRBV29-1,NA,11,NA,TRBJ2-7,CSVIESYEQYF,TGCAGCGTGATAGAATCCTACGAGCAGTACTTC
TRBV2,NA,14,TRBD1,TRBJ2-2,CASRPGTGNGGLFF,TGTGCCAGCCGTCCCGGGACAGGGAACGGGGGGCTGTTTTTT
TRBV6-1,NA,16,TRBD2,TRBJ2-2,CASSGTSGGADGELFF,TGTGCCAGCAGTGGGACTAGCGGGGGGGCGGACGGGGAGCTGTTTTTT
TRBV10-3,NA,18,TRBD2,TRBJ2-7,CAISAPTSGGAATYEQYF,TGTGCCATCAGTGCCCCGACTAGCGGGGGGGCGGCCACCTACGAGCAGTACTTC
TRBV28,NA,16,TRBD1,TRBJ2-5,CASSSPPGQGGETQYF,TGTGCCAGCAGTTCACCCCCGGGACAGGGGGGGGAGACCCAGTACTTC
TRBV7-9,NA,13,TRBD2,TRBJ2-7,CASLGGAGNEQYF,TGTGCCAGCCTCGGGGGGGCTGGGAACGAGCAGTACTTC
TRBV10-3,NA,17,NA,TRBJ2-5,CAISESILGGRRETQYF,TGTGCCATCAGTGAGTCGATATTAGGGGGACGGAGGGAGACCCAGTACTTC
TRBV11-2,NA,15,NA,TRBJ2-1,CASSFPLPSYNEQFF,TGTGCCAGCAGCTTTCCCCTTCCTTCCTACAATGAGCAGTTCTTC
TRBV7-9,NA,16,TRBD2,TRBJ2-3,CASSPYGSGVTDTQYF,TGTGCCAGCAGCCCCTACGGTAGCGGGGTAACAGATACGCAGTATTTT
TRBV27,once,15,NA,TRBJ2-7,CASRVIGGDTYEQYF,TGTGCCAGCAGGGTGATCGGGGGTGACACCTACGAGCAGTACTTC